This T cell receptor (beta chain) was sequenced during a study of persistence of HIV-infected CD4 T cells. Findings and limits, study-wide: Compared with CD3/CD28-stimulated cells, CMV- and Gag-responding cells showed lower TCRbeta richness. TCR oligoclonality correlated with proviral oligoclonality in the same sorted populations.

This was the immunoSEQ version 4 assay in survey mode. Genomic DNA was diluted to 10 ng/uL, up to about 1 ug per sample. The method was immunoSEQ multiplex PCR; TCRdb's version includes in-frame clones alone and lacks a portion of them. The sample has about 45,000 clones, approximately 90% seen once. This nonspecific control used anti-CD3/anti-CD28 bead stimulation of CD4+ T cells. Responding CD4+ T cells were sorted by upregulation of both CD40 ligand and CD69. As regards this clone: Its antigen remains unidentified.

The CDR3 sequence is 14 residues long. Trimming stripped 2 bases from V and 1 base from J, with 9 bases between. CDR1 is SGDLS and CDR2 is YYNGEE in the germline V gene. Source: CD4+ T cells sorted from PBMCs after 18-hour stimulation, taken from a patient who received antiretroviral therapy. The gene calls are TRBV9 and TRBJ1-1; no clear D gene. This receptor was identified in an adult woman with HIV who was CMV-seropositive. The CDR3 sequence: CASSVGGSNTEAFF. CDR3 sequence (DNA): TGTGCCAGCAGCGTGGGTGGCTCGAACACTGAAGCTTTCTTT.